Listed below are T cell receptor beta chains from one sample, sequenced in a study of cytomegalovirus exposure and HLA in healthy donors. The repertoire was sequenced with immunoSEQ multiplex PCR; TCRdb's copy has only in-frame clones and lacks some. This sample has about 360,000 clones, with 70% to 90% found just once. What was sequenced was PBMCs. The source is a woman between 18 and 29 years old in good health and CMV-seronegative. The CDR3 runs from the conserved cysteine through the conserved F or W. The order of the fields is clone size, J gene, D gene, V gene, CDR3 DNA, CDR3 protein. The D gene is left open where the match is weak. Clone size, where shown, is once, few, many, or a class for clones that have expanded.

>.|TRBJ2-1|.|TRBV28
TGTGCCAGCCGAGCCTCCTACAATGAGCAGTTCTTC
CASRASYNEQFF
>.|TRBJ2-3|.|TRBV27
TGTGCCAGCAGTTCACTGGGGCGGGGCCGCACAGATACGCAGTATTTT
CASSSLGRGRTDTQYF
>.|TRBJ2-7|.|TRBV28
TGTGCCAGCAGTCCCCCCCACAACACGTACGAGCAGTACTTC
CASSPPHNTYEQYF
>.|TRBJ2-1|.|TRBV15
TGTGCCACCAGCAGAGTCTCCCATGAGGCTAATGAGCAGTTCTTC
CATSRVSHEANEQFF
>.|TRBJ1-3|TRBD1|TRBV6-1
TGTGCCAGCAGACAGGGGGTCGAGGGAAACACCATATATTTT
CASRQGVEGNTIYF
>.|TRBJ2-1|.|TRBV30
TGTGCCGCAGGGGCGGCCAATGAGCAGTTCTTC
CAAGAANEQFF
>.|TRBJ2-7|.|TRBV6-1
TGTGCCAGCAGTGGGGACAAACAGGTTCCCTACGAGCAGTACTTC
CASSGDKQVPYEQYF
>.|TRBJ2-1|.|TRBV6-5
TGTGCCAGCAGTTCCGACCCCTGGCTAGCCTACAATGAGCAGTTCTTC
CASSSDPWLAYNEQFF
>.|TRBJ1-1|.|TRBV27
TGTGCCAGCAGTCCACAATTCGTAAGGGGGGGCACTGAAGCTTTCTTT
CASSPQFVRGGTEAFF
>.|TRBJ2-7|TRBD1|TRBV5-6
TGTGCCAGCAGCTGGGGACAGCCCTACGAGCAGTACTTC
CASSWGQPYEQYF
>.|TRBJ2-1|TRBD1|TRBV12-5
TGTGCTAGTGGAAGGACAGGGGTGAATGAGCAGTTCTTC
CASGRTGVNEQFF
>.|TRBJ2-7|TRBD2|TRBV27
TGTGCCAGCAGCCTTGGACTAGGCGGAGAGCAGTACTTC
CASSLGLGGEQYF
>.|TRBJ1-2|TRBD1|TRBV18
TGTGCCAGCTCACAGCTGACAGGGCTTGGCTACACCTTC
CASSQLTGLGYTF
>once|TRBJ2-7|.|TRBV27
TGTGCCAGCAGCCTTAGCGGTTCCTACGAGCAGTACTTC
CASSLSGSYEQYF
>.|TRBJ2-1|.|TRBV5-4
TGTGCCAGCAGCTTGTACGGTGGCTCCTACAATGAGCAGTTCTTC
CASSLYGGSYNEQFF
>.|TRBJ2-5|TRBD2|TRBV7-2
TGTGCCAGCAGCTTAGAAGGCCTAGCGGTTCGAGGAGAGACCCAGTACTTC
CASSLEGLAVRGETQYF
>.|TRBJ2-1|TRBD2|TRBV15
TGTGCCACCAGGCGGGAGGGAGGCCGAGTAAGCTCCTACAATGAGCAGTTCTTC
CATRREGGRVSSYNEQFF
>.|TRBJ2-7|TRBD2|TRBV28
TGTGCCAGCAGCCTATTACTGAGCGGGACCCCTCGGGGACTCTACGAGCAGTACTTC
CASSLLLSGTPRGLYEQYF
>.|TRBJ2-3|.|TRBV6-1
TGTGCCAGCAGTGAAGTGGGACGGGGGGCGACAGATACGCAGTATTTT
CASSEVGRGATDTQYF
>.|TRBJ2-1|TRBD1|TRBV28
TGTGCCAGCAGTTACCAGGGGGCCTACAATGAGCAGTTCTTC
CASSYQGAYNEQFF
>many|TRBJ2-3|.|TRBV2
TGTGCCAGCACTCGGACTCCACCTTTGGCAGATACGCAGTATTTT
CASTRTPPLADTQYF
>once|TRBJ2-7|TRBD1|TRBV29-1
TGCAGCGTCTCGGACAGGGGCTCCTACGAGCAGTACTTC
CSVSDRGSYEQYF
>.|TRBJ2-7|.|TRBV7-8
TGTGCCAGCAGTCCACTAGCCCCCTCCCTCTACGAGCAGTACTTC
CASSPLAPSLYEQYF
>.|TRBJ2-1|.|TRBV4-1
TGCGCCAGCAGCCAAGATGCTAGCAGGCGATACAATGAGCAGTTCTTC
CASSQDASRRYNEQFF
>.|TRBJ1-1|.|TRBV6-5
TGTGCCAGCAGTTACGACATAAAGGCTGAAGCTTTCTTT
CASSYDIKAEAFF
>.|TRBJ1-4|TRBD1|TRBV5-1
TGCGCCAGCAGCCCCGGGACAGGGGGCCTTGAAAAACTGTTTTTT
CASSPGTGGLEKLFF
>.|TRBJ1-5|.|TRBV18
TGTGCCAGCCCCCCTTATCAGCCCCAGCATTTT
CASPPYQPQHF
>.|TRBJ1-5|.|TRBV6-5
TGTGCCAGCAGTGCCACAGGATCAACAAGGGAGCCCCAGCATTTT
CASSATGSTREPQHF
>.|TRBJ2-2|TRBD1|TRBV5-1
TGCGCCAGCAGGGGTACAACAGGGACAGGGATAAACACCGGGGAGCTGTTTTTT
CASRGTTGTGINTGELFF
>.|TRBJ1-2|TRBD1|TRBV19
TGTGCCAGTAGTATCTCGGGACAGGGCCGTGGCTACACCTTC
CASSISGQGRGYTF
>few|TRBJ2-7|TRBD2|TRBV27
TGTGCCAGCAGTTGGGGGAGGGGTACTTACGAGCAGTACTTC
CASSWGRGTYEQYF
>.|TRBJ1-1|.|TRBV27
TGTGCCAGCAGTTCCCCCCTACAGGGAAGGACTGAAGCTTTCTTT
CASSSPLQGRTEAFF